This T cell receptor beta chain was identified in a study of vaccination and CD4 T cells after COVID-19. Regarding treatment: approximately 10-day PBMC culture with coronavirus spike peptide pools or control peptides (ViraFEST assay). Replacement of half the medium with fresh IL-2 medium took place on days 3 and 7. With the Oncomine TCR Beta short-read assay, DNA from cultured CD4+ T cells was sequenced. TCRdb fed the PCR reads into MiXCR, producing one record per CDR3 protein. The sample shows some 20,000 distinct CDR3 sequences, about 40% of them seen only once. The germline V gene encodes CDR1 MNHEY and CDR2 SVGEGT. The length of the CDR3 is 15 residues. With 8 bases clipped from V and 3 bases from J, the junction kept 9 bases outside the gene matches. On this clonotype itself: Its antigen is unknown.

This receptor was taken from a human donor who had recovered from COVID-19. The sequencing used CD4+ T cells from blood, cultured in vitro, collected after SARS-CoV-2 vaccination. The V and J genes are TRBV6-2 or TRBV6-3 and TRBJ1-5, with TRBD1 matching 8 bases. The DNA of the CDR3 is TGTGCCAGCTCCAAGTCACAGGGGGACAATCAGCCCCAGCATTTT. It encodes CASSKSQGDNQPQHF.